Each of the 9 T cell receptor beta chains below was sequenced from the same sample in a study of T cell repertoires in cytomegalovirus infection. Antigen specificity for these receptors is unknown. MiXCR, applied by TCRdb to the reads, yields one record per CDR3 protein. The table shows around 34,000 distinct CDR3 sequences, with about 48% occurring only once. The sample in question was CD8+ T cells from cultured PBMCs, obtained from culture after CMV antigen stimulation. These TCRs come from a human donor in good health (CMV status not recorded). Some clones in this sample may be carry-over from other donors' samples.

V and J are TRBV11-2 and TRBJ1-4; 7 bases fit TRBD1. J gave up 0 bases and V 5 bases, and 3 bases lay outside the gene matches. Germline CDR1 is SGHAT and CDR2 is FQNNGV. CDR3 length equals 15 residues. The CDR3 bases are TGTGCCAGCAGCCGTACAGGGGCAACTAATGAAAAACTGTTTTTT. Amino acid sequence: CASSRTGATNEKLFF.

The chain employs TRBV15 and TRBJ2-1; D may be TRBD1 (6 bases). V was clipped by 6 bases and J by 3 bases, with 9 bases between them. The CDR3 covers 13 residues. Germline CDR1 and CDR2: LNHNV and YYDKDF (reference sequence). DNA for the CDR3: TGTGCCACCAGTTGGACAGACTACAATGAGCAGTTCTTC. It is translated as CATSWTDYNEQFF.

Only a few counts were recorded for this clonotype. An end of the junction differs from the germline gene, which may be a read error. The chain uses TRBV6-1 and TRBJ1-6; D not resolved. The CDR3 has 13 residues. Germline loops: CDR1 MNHNS, CDR2 SASEGT. The CDR3 protein is CASREGPRTPLHF. The CDR3 nucleotides read TGTGCCAGCAGAGAAGGGCCACGTACACCCCTCCACTTT.

J is TRBJ2-1 and V is TRBV12-3 or TRBV12-4, with 9 bases identical to TRBD1. V was clipped by 5 bases and J by 3 bases; unmatched bases: 5. The CDR3 is 15 residues long. In DNA form, the CDR3 reads TGTGCCAGCAGTCCTACAGGGGGCCTCTACAATGAGCAGTTCTTC. Protein sequence: CASSPTGGLYNEQFF.

This clonotype was detected a few times. The gene calls are TRBV7-8 and TRBJ2-1, with 7 bases matching TRBD2. Unmatched junction bases numbered 6, after V lost 8 bases and J lost 8 bases. Per the germline V gene, CDR1 is SGHVS and CDR2 is FQNEAQ. This CDR3 comprises 12 residues. In nucleotides, the CDR3 is TGTGCCAGCCGCGGGAGAAGGTATGAGCAGTTCTTC. Translation: CASRGRRYEQFF.

The chain combines TRBV7-9 with TRBJ2-5; the D gene is possibly TRBD1 (6 bases). The CDR3 totals 13 residues. V dropped 5 bases and J dropped 5 bases, with 12 bases sitting between them. Per the germline V gene, CDR1 is SEHNR and CDR2 is FQNEAQ (reference sequence). CDR3 nucleotide sequence: TGTGCCAGCAGCCCCAGGGACACGGAGACCCAGTACTTC. Translated: CASSPRDTETQYF.

The V call is TRBV7-2, the J call TRBJ1-2, with TRBD1 matching over 9 bases. The CDR3 is 15 amino acids. Germline V gives CDR1 SGHTA, CDR2 FQGNSA. After removal of 4 bases from V and 3 bases from J, the junction contained 6 bases not matched to a gene. DNA of the CDR3: TGTGCCAGCAGCTCTACAGGGGGCGGGTACTATGGCTACACCTTC. This gives the protein CASSSTGGGYYGYTF.

The genes are TRBV7-6 and TRBJ2-1, with D perhaps being TRBD1 or TRBD2 (6 bases each). Trimming removed 0 bases at V and 5 bases at J, with 14 bases between. The germline CDR1 and CDR2 sequences are SGHVS and FNYEAQ. The CDR3 totals 16 residues. DNA for the CDR3: TGTGCCAGCAGCTTAGCGGAGGGGGAGTCCGACAATGAGCAGTTCTTC. Its translation is CASSLAEGESDNEQFF.

Only a few counts were recorded for this clonotype. The CDR3 spells CASSLTTNHYEQYF. The DNA for the CDR3 is TGTGCCAGCAGCTTAACGACTAATCACTACGAGCAGTACTTC. The rearrangement joins TRBV7-9 to TRBJ2-7, with a weak D call TRBD2 (5 bases). CDR3 length equals 14 residues. The germline gives CDR1 SEHNR, CDR2 FQNEAQ (reference sequence). The V gene lost 2 bases and the J gene lost 3 bases, with 11 bases spanning the gap.